This T cell receptor beta chain was found in a study of PD-1 blockade in classical Hodgkin lymphoma. As for this clone: Its target is unknown.

Relapse after autologous stem cell transplantation occurred in every patient, and brentuximab vedotin exposure varied. Data came from immunoSEQ multiplex PCR; TCRdb stores just in-frame clones and leaves some out. The data show approximately 89,000 clones, 75% to 90% seen once. General observations from the study: Newly diagnosed patients reportedly had lower baseline TCR diversity than healthy donors. A significant rise in TCR diversity was seen by C4D1 for CD4+ cells but not for CD8+ cells. The drivers behind the repertoire differences, possibly disease activity or prior therapy, remain undefined.

The sequence was collected from a human donor with classical Hodgkin lymphoma. This specimen was peripheral blood mononuclear cells (PBMCs), taken at baseline.

The CDR3 sequence is CASMVQNTEAFF. In nucleotides, the CDR3 is TGTGCCAGCATGGTCCAGAACACTGAAGCTTTCTTT. The rearrangement uses TRBV6-5 and TRBJ1-1; D is uncertain. This CDR3 spans 12 amino acids. The germline CDR1 and CDR2 sequences are MNHEY and SVGAGI. Between the trimmed V and J ends, which lost 7 bases and 1 base, there was a span of 7 bases.